The present TCR beta chain was sequenced within a study of blood T cell repertoires in COVID-19 (dated by TCRdb to about 2020). Study-wide context: Collaborator samples came from the United States, Italy and Spain and covered acute and convalescent phases of COVID-19. The material from the prospective study consisted of cDNA or gDNA derived from T cells, B-cell-depleted T cells, or PBMCs. Deeply sampled blood TCRbeta repertoires from subjects exposed to, actively infected with, or recovered from COVID-19 were included in the dataset. The repertoires were made available in a free public database intended to serve as a resource for research on the immune response to SARS-CoV-2. Samples were obtained from the ongoing ImmuneRACE study (first 160 participants) and from about 1,300 subjects provided by 6 global collaborators. Nearly every sample came with metadata listing a de-identified subject ID, COVID-19 status, age in years and sex. HLA class I and class II types, where available, came from metadata supplied by the sample provider rather than from assay-based typing. The research as a whole found: The quantity of clinical and demographic metadata differed by source and by participant and was supplied without curation.

Trimming takes 4 bases from V and 3 bases from J, and the germline ends sit 10 bases apart. The germline V gene (reference sequence) specifies LGHDT as CDR1 and YNNKEL as CDR2. Counted from cysteine to phenylalanine, this CDR3 has 14 amino acids. The read is trimmed to its CDR3 DNA, 42 bases read in frame from base 1. TCRbeta CDR3 regions were amplified from genomic DNA using the immunoSEQ Assay, a bias-controlled multiplex PCR. On the authors' methods: Within the assay, amplification of reference gene primers was used to estimate how many nucleated cells each sample contained. Sequence reads were collapsed and filtered to measure the absolute abundance of every unique TCRbeta CDR3 rearrangement. For each sample, productive Simpson clonality was calculated by taking the square root of Simpson's diversity index across productive rearrangements. In its TCRdb copy, this immuneACCESS table keeps in-frame sequences only and misses some clones. Where compared with another copy, unresolved V genes explain less than half of these, and the others have no known cause. V, J and clone size derive from that table, while D and trimming were established from the DNA sequence. For this sample the table gives a few hundred thousand clones, of which over 85% were detected only once. The ten biggest clones cover about 2% of the sample.

At one collaborating source in Seattle, patients were enrolled during active infection and were followed longitudinally through the course of disease. The collaborating institutions used their own protocols to collect whole blood in K2EDTA tubes. For TCRbeta analysis, collaborators shipped samples in one of three forms: frozen whole blood, isolated PBMCs, or DNA extracted from either of those sample types. This clone appeared a single time. This clone's antigen is unknown. Base qualities are missing; no much larger clone stands one base away. Here the chain combines TRBV3-1 (or the pseudogene TRBV3-2) and TRBJ1-3; tentative D gene TRBD1, with 5 bases matching. This clonotype was sampled from a woman aged 25-40 years with COVID-19, enrolled during active disease. Material for sequencing was peripheral blood. This receptor carries the CDR3 CASSRQGGGNTIYF. DNA sequence: TGTGCCAGCAGCCGCCAGGGCGGTGGAAACACCATATATTTT.